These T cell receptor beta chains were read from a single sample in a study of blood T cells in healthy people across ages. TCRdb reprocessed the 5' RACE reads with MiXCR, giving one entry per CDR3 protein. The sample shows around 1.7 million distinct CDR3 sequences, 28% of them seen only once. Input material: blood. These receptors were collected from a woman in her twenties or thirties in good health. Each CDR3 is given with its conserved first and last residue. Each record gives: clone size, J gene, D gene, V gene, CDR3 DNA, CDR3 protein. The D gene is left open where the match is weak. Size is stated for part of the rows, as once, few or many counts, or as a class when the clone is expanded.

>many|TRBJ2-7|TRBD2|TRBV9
TGTGCCAGCAGCGTCGATCCGGGACTAGCCGGCGAGCAGTACTTC
CASSVDPGLAGEQYF
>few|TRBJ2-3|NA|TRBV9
TGTGCCAGCAGCGTAGATCGGTCTGAGGCAGATACGCAGTATTTT
CASSVDRSEADTQYF
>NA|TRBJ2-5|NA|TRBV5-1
TGCGCCAGCAGCTTCTCATCAGGGGATGAGACCCAGTACTTC
CASSFSSGDETQYF
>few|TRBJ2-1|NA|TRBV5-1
TGCGCCAGCAGCTGGGGGGCCAATGAGCAGTTCTTC
CASSWGANEQFF
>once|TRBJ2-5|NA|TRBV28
TGTGCCAGCAGTCTCATTCGCTGGGCCTCTCGGTGGACCCAGTACTTC
CASSLIRWASRWTQYF
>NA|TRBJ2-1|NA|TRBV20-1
TGCAGTGCCCGGGGGCTAGCGGTTTCCTACAATGAGCAGTTCTTC
CSARGLAVSYNEQFF
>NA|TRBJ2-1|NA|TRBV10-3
TGTGCCATCAGTGGGGGCGGGGGCCCCTACAATGAGCAGTTCTTC
CAISGGGGPYNEQFF
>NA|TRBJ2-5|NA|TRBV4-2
TGTGCCAGCAGCCAAGATCCGATAGGAGACCAAGAGACCCAGTACTTC
CASSQDPIGDQETQYF
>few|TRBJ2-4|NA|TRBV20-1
TGCAGTGCTCACCCCCAGGGGTTTCACAATGAGCAGTACTTC
CSAHPQGFHNEQYF
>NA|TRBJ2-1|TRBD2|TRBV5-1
TGCGCCAGCAGCTTGGTTATAGCGGGGGGGCAGTTCTTC
CASSLVIAGGQFF
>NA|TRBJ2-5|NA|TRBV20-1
TGCAGTGCTCCAACACCAGCCGGGGATCAAGAGACCCAGTACTTC
CSAPTPAGDQETQYF
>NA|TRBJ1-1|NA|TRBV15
TGTGCCACCAGCAGGGGTTTAGACAGTGGGAGCACTGAAGCTTTCTTT
CATSRGLDSGSTEAFF
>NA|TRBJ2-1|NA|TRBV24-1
TGTGCCACCAGTGATGCAGATACCCAAGAGACCCAGTTCTTC
CATSDADTQETQFF
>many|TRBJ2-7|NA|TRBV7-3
TGTGCCAGCAGCTTAGCGGGGGCAAGGGAGCAGTACTTC
CASSLAGAREQYF
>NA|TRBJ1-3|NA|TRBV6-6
TGTGCCAGCAGTGCCGGGCAGGGTTCGGGAAACACCATATATTTT
CASSAGQGSGNTIYF
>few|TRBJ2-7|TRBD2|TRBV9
TGTGCCAGCAGCGTGACTAGCGGGGGGTACAATGAGCAGTACTTC
CASSVTSGGYNEQYF
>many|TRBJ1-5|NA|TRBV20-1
TGCAGTGCTAGGTTACCTGCCGCCAATCAGCCCCAGCATTTT
CSARLPAANQPQHF
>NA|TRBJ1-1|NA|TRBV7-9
TGTGCCAGCGAGAGAGCCGGGACATTATTCACTGAAGCTTTCTTT
CASERAGTLFTEAFF
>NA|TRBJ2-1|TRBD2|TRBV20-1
TGCAGTGCAAGGGGACTAGCGGGAGGGCCTGGGAATGAGCAGTTCTTC
CSARGLAGGPGNEQFF
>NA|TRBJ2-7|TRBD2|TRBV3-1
TGTGCCAGCAGCCAAAGGCTAGCGGGCTACGAGCAGTACTTC
CASSQRLAGYEQYF
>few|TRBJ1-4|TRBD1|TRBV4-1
TGCGCCAGCAGCCAAGATTCGCGCAGGGGGCGTGAAAAACTGTTTTTT
CASSQDSRRGREKLFF
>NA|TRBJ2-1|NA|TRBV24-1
TGTGCCACCAGTGATCCCGTAAGAGATGAGCAGTTCTTC
CATSDPVRDEQFF
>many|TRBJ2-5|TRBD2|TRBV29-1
TGCAGCGTTGTTCGGGGGGGGACCCAGTACTTC
CSVVRGGTQYF
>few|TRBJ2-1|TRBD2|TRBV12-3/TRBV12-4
TGTGCCAGCAGTTTAGGCGGGAGGAAGTTCTTC
CASSLGGRKFF
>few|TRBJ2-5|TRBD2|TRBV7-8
TGTGCCAGCAGCTTCGGGCGGGAGGCCCGGGAGACCCAGTACTTC
CASSFGREARETQYF
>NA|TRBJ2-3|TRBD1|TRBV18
TGTGCCAGCTCACCACCGGGACAGGGGGTTAGCACAGATACGCAGTATTTT
CASSPPGQGVSTDTQYF
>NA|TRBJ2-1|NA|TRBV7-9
TGTGCCAGCAGCTCAGTGCCCCGGAGGGGAGGATACGATGAGCAGTTCTTC
CASSSVPRRGGYDEQFF
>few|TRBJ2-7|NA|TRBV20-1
TGCAGTGCTAGTAACGGGATGTACGAGCAGTACTTC
CSASNGMYEQYF
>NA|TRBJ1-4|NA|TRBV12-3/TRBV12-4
TGTGCCAGCAGATCCGGGACTCGGAGTGAAAAACTGTTTTTT
CASRSGTRSEKLFF
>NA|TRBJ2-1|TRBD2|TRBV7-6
TGTGCCAGCAGCCTCGGGATGAGGGAGGGAGGCAATGAGCAGTTCTTC
CASSLGMREGGNEQFF
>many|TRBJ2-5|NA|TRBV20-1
TGCAGTGCAAACAGGTGGATGGGCCAAGAGACCCAGTACTTC
CSANRWMGQETQYF